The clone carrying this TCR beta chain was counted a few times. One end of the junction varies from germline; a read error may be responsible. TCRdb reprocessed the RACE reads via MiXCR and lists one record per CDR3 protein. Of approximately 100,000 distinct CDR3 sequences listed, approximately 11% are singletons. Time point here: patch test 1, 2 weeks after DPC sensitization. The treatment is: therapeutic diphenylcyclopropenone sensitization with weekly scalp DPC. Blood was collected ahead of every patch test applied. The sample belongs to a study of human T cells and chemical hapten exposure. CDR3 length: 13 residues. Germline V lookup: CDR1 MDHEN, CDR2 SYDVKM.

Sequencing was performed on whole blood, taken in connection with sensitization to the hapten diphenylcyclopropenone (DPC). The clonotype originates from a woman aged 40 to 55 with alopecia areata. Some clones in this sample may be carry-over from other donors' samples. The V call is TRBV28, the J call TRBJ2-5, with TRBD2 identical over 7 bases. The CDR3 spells CASSPHGSPSGAF. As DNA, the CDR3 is TGTGCCAGCAGTCCACACGGGTCTCCTAGCGGCGCCTTC.